The 30 T cell receptor beta chains below were found in one sample sequenced in a study of T cells after yellow fever vaccination. TCRdb re-called the 5' RACE reads through MiXCR, storing one row per CDR3 protein. The sample yields around 350,000 distinct CDR3 sequences, 9.5% to 13% seen once. The specimen was PBMCs, collected on the day of the first yellow fever vaccination. These receptors were taken from a man aged 18 to 35 who received the YFV17D yellow fever vaccine.

This clonotype was counted between two and nine times. The chain employs TRBV30 and TRBJ1-1; weak D call: TRBD1 (5 bases). The CDR3 consists of 10 residues. The V and J ends lost 4 bases and 8 bases respectively, with 8 bases between them. The V gene's germline CDR1 is GTSNPN and CDR2 SVGIG (reference sequence). The CDR3 is CAWKTGEAFF. The CDR3 DNA reads as TGTGCCTGGAAAACAGGAGAAGCTTTCTTT.

This clonotype was observed a few times. The rearrangement links TRBV27 to TRBJ2-7; TRBD2 agrees at 8 bases. This CDR3 region has 15 residues. In germline, CDR1 is MNHEY, CDR2 SMNVEV (reference sequence). Trimming cost V 3 bases and J 0 bases; bases outside gene matches: 4. CDR3 loop: CASSFLGTSSYEQYF. The DNA of the CDR3 is TGTGCCAGCAGTTTCCTCGGGACTAGCTCCTACGAGCAGTACTTC.

This clonotype was detected only a few times. The chain is built from TRBV14 and TRBJ1-1, with D unclear. Looked up from germline, CDR1 is SGHDN and CDR2 is FVKESK. This CDR3 contains 13 residues. Trimming took 4 bases from V and 1 from J, leaving 7 bases between them. Written as DNA, the CDR3 is TGTGCCAGCAGCCGAGAGGGGAACACTGAAGCTTTCTTT. This gives the protein CASSREGNTEAFF. The full variable domain, with the rest looked up from reference TRBV14 and TRBJ1-1, is EAGVTQFPSHSVIEKGQTVTLRCDPISGHDNLYWYRRVMGKEIKFLLHFVKESKQDESGMPNNRFLAERTGGTYSTLKVQPAELEDSGVYFCASSREGNTEAFFGQGTRLTVV.

The chain couples TRBV12-3 or TRBV12-4 to TRBJ1-2; TRBD1 might be the D (5 bases). The CDR3 is 12 residues long. Trimming pared 5 bases from V and 8 bases from J, leaving 12 bases between. The CDR3 sequence is CASSHSRDGYTF. The CDR3 region has the DNA TGTGCCAGCAGTCACTCTCGGGACGGCTACACCTTC.

There are a few counts of this clonotype. As DNA, the CDR3 is TGTGCCAGCAGTGACTCCTTGACAGGTAACACTGAAGCTTTCTTT. This sequence encodes CASSDSLTGNTEAFF. The chain joins TRBV6-4 to TRBJ1-1, with D perhaps matching TRBD1 (6 bases). Trimming pared 0 bases from V and 2 bases from J, leaving 10 bases between. The CDR3 has 15 residues. Per germline, CDR1 MRHNA and CDR2 SNTAGT.

This clonotype has just a few counts. The chain combines TRBV21-1 with TRBJ1-2; the D call of TRBD1 is as the table states it, not checked on the DNA. TRBV21-1 is a listed pseudogene. The CDR3 loop spans 15 amino acids. The CDR3 coding sequence is TGTGCCAGCAGCAAAAAAAACCGACAGTGGCGTGGCTACACCTTC. It specifies CASSKKNRQWRGYTF.

The rearrangement uses TRBV12-3 or TRBV12-4 and TRBJ1-5, with D unresolved. V lost 8 bases to trimming and J lost 0 bases, with 5 bases between them. The CDR3 spans 12 residues. This chain's CDR3 is CASAYSNQPQHF. The DNA of the CDR3 is TGTGCCAGCGCCTATAGCAATCAGCCCCAGCATTTT.

This clonotype was seen a few times. The V gene is TRBV15, the J gene TRBJ1-3; D ambiguous. Germline V gene lookup returns CDR1 LNHNV and CDR2 YYDKDF (reference sequence). V shed 1 base and J shed 4 bases, with 11 bases lying between them. This CDR3 comprises 15 residues. The chain's CDR3 is CATSRGQADGNTIYF. CDR3 nucleotides: TGTGCCACCAGCAGAGGCCAGGCTGACGGAAACACCATATATTTT. The full variable domain, with the rest looked up from reference TRBV15 and TRBJ1-3, is DAMVIQNPRYQVTQFGKPVTLSCSQTLNHNVMYWYQQKSSQAPKLLFHYYDKDFNNEADTPDNFQSRRPNTSFCFLDIRSPGLGDTAMYLCATSRGQADGNTIYFGEGSWLTVV.

In this sample, this clonotype turned up a few times. CDR3 residues: CASSFTMNTEAFF. CDR3 coding DNA: TGTGCCAGCAGCTTCACCATGAACACTGAAGCTTTCTTT. The rearrangement joins TRBV7-3 to TRBJ1-1; D unclear. This CDR3 region has 13 residues. Germline V gene sequence: CDR1 SGHTA, CDR2 FQGTGA. Trimming cost V 3 bases and J 0 bases, with 5 bases left between them. Full variable domain (rest looked up from reference TRBV7-3 and TRBJ1-1): GAGVSQTPSNKVTEKGKYVELRCDPISGHTALYWYRQSLGQGPEFLIYFQGTGAADDSGLPNDRFFAVRPEGSVSTLKIQRTERGDSAVYLCASSFTMNTEAFFGQGTRLTVV.

V and J are TRBV12-3 or TRBV12-4 and TRBJ2-7, with D unclear. Trimming took 5 bases from V and 6 from J, leaving 11 bases between them. The CDR3 contains 12 residues. The CDR3 DNA is TGTGCCAGCAGTCTCGGGTACTCCGAGCAGTACTTC. As protein: CASSLGYSEQYF.

This clonotype was seen more than once but under ten times. This chain joins TRBV4-2 and TRBJ1-2; D is perhaps TRBD1 (5 bases). Germline CDR1 is LGHNA and CDR2 is YNFKEQ. The CDR3 spans 18 residues. The ends were cut back, 0 bases at V and 0 bases at J, with 17 bases in the middle. The CDR3 nucleotides are TGTGCCAGCAGCCAAGACCGGAACCAGGAAGGGGCTAACTATGGCTACACCTTC. Translating gives CASSQDRNQEGANYGYTF.

This clonotype was found a few times. The CDR3 loop is CASSLSPGDRRGTGELFF. CDR3 DNA: TGTGCCAGCAGCTTATCGCCGGGGGACAGGCGGGGCACCGGGGAGCTGTTTTTT. The rearrangement joins TRBV11-1 to TRBJ2-2, with TRBD1 matching over 8 bases. The CDR3 has 18 residues. From germline, CDR1 is SGHAT and CDR2 FQDESV (reference sequence). V dropped 2 bases and J dropped 4; count of bases not matched to a gene: 12.

This clonotype appeared many times. The chain employs TRBV7-2 and TRBJ1-2, with unresolved D. The germline gives CDR1 SGHTA, CDR2 FQGNSA. Trimming removed 5 bases from V and 3 bases from J, with 7 bases in between. The CDR3 runs to 12 residues. CDR3 loop: CASSPDHYGYTF. CDR3 coding DNA: TGTGCCAGCAGCCCGGATCACTATGGCTACACCTTC.

The sample holds one count of this clonotype. This rearrangement joins TRBV5-1 to TRBJ2-5, with D perhaps TRBD2 (6 bases). The CDR3 length is 16 residues. Germline CDR1 is SGHRS and CDR2 is YFSETQ. Trimming left V 2 bases short and J 2 bases short, with 16 bases between. The CDR3 protein is CASSFPGAGWQETQYF. The CDR3 DNA is TGCGCCAGCAGCTTCCCCGGGGCGGGATGGCAAGAGACCCAGTACTTC.

This clonotype was recorded a few times. The chain is built from TRBV7-9 and TRBJ2-1; 8 bases line up with TRBD2. Germline assignment: CDR1 SEHNR and CDR2 FQNEAQ (reference sequence). Losses at the gene ends were 5 bases for V and 6 bases for J; bases not matched to a gene: 9. The CDR3 totals 15 residues. The CDR3 protein is CASSPQPGGGNEQFF. DNA of the CDR3: TGTGCCAGCAGCCCGCAGCCGGGGGGGGGCAATGAGCAGTTCTTC. The full variable domain, completed using reference TRBV7-9 and TRBJ2-1, is DTGVSQNPRHKITKRGQNVTFRCDPISEHNRLYWYRQTLGQGPEFLTYFQNEAQLEKSRLLSDRFSAERPKGSFSTLEIQRTEQGDSAMYLCASSPQPGGGNEQFFGPGTRLTVL.

This clonotype was recorded a few times. This sequence joins TRBV5-1 and TRBJ2-1; perhaps TRBD2 as D (7 bases). Germline CDR1 is SGHRS and CDR2 is YFSETQ. Trimming removed 1 base from V and 7 bases from J, with 12 bases in between. CDR3 size: 14 residues. The CDR3 is CASSLQGGGNEQFF. The CDR3 DNA reads TGCGCCAGCAGCTTGCAGGGAGGGGGAAATGAGCAGTTCTTC.

The chain combines TRBV4-1 with TRBJ2-7, with D tentatively TRBD2 (5 bases). This CDR3 is 13 amino acids long. Trimming removed 1 base at V and 1 base at J, with 5 bases between. CDR1 is MGHRA and CDR2 is YSYEKL in the germline V gene. In nucleotides, the CDR3 is TGCGCCAGCAGCCAAGGGACTTCCTACGAGCAGTACTTC. Amino acids: CASSQGTSYEQYF.

This clonotype showed up many times. The chain recombines TRBV20-1 with TRBJ2-1; 13 bases are shared with TRBD2. The junction had 7 bases not matched to a gene; V was cut back by 5 bases and J by 3 bases. Germline values: CDR1 DFQATT, CDR2 SNEGSKA (reference sequence). CDR3 length equals 16 residues. The CDR3 bases are TGCAGTGCTCCATCCGGGACTAGCGGGGTCTACAATGAGCAGTTCTTC. Translation gives CSAPSGTSGVYNEQFF.

The chain couples TRBV18 to TRBJ2-2; D uncertain. The CDR3 is made up of 13 amino acids. Looked up from germline, CDR1 is KGHSH and CDR2 is LQKENI. The V end lost 1 base, the J end lost 9 bases, and 9 bases lay between the germline ends. For the CDR3, the DNA is TGTGCCAGCTCACCACAAAAGGGCCGGGAGCTGTTTTTT. This encodes CASSPQKGRELFF.

The chain couples TRBV5-1 to TRBJ2-3; D assignment may be TRBD1 or TRBD2 (5 bases each). Germline CDR1 is SGHRS and CDR2 is YFSETQ. CDR3 length: 14 amino acids. V was clipped by 5 bases and J by 2 bases, with 12 bases between them. The CDR3 nucleotides are TGCGCCAGCAGACCCGGGACCTTCACAGATACGCAGTATTTT. Protein sequence: CASRPGTFTDTQYF. The entire variable domain, with the rest obtained from reference TRBV5-1 and TRBJ2-3, is as follows: KAGVTQTPRYLIKTRGQQVTLSCSPISGHRSVSWYQQTPGQGLQFLFEYFSETQRNKGNFPGRFSGRQFSNSRSEMNVSTLELGDSALYLCASRPGTFTDTQYFGPGTRLTVL.

J is TRBJ2-7 and V is TRBV2; 7 positions agree with TRBD1. The CDR3 is made up of 12 amino acids. Germline V lookup: CDR1 SNHLY, CDR2 FYNNEI. V trimming: 7 bases; J trimming: 5 bases; junction bases outside the gene matches: 5. In DNA form, the CDR3 reads TGTGCCAGCAACAGGGGCTTTGACGAGCAGTACGTC. This codes for CASNRGFDEQYV.

This clonotype was counted only a few times. J is TRBJ2-3 and V is TRBV4-3, with a tentative D call TRBD1 (5 bases). The CDR3 sequence is 17 residues long. In germline, CDR1 is LGHNA, CDR2 YSLEER. The V end was cut by 1 base, the J end by 4 bases, with 18 bases between. CDR3 amino acids: CASSQGKHRILPDTQYF. The CDR3 DNA reads as TGCGCCAGCAGCCAAGGGAAGCACAGGATCCTCCCAGATACGCAGTATTTT.

This sequence joins TRBV6-1 and TRBJ1-5, with TRBD1 as a possible D gene (5 bases). The V end lost 6 bases, the J end lost 6 bases, and 15 bases lay between the germline ends. Germline loops: CDR1 MNHNS, CDR2 SASEGT. The CDR3 is 14 residues long. The CDR3 DNA sequence: TGTGCCAGCAGGGGGAGGACGGGGCTTCAGCCCCAGCATTTT. It is translated as CASRGRTGLQPQHF.

The chain has TRBV20-1 and TRBJ2-7; maybe TRBD1 (6 bases). Trimming took off 7 bases at V and 2 bases at J, with 12 bases between the two ends. CDR1 and CDR2 (germline): DFQATT, SNEGSKA (reference sequence). This CDR3 is built from 12 residues. Here the CDR3 reads CSGRQAPYEQYV. The CDR3 coding sequence is TGCAGTGGAAGACAGGCTCCCTACGAGCAGTACGTC.

This chain uses TRBV29-1 with TRBJ1-5; the D gene is possibly TRBD1 (6 bases). CDR1 SQVTM and CDR2 ANQGSEA come from the germline V gene. Trimming left V 6 bases short and J 6 bases short, with 15 bases between. CDR3 length equals 13 residues. The chain's CDR3 is CSVMGGAGQPQHF. In nucleotides, the CDR3 is TGCAGCGTGATGGGGGGCGCGGGTCAGCCCCAGCATTTT.

This chain uses TRBV3-1 with TRBJ1-4, with unresolved D. CDR1 and CDR2 from the germline V gene are LGHDT and YNNKEL (reference sequence). V dropped 4 bases and J dropped 3 bases, with 18 bases sitting between them. The CDR3 length is 17 residues. CDR3 in amino acids: CASSPTGQVRSNEKLFF. DNA for the CDR3: TGTGCCAGCAGCCCAACCGGCCAGGTTCGGTCTAATGAAAAACTGTTTTTT.

The chain recombines TRBV29-1 with TRBJ2-2, with D perhaps TRBD1 or TRBD2 (5 bases each). The CDR3 spans 12 residues. Deletions cut 6 bases from V and 5 bases from J, with 10 bases between. In germline, CDR1 is SQVTM, CDR2 ANQGSEA. The CDR3 region is CSVREGTGELFF. The CDR3 bases are TGCAGCGTCAGAGAGGGGACCGGGGAGCTGTTTTTT.

The V gene is TRBV6-2 or TRBV6-3, the J gene TRBJ2-1, with D possibly TRBD2 on 6 matching bases. Trimming pared 2 bases from V and 0 bases from J, leaving 14 bases between. Germline assignment: CDR1 MNHEY and CDR2 SVGEGT. The CDR3 is 17 residues long. As DNA, the CDR3 is TGTGCCAGCAGTTACAATTGGGACTTGTACTCCTACAATGAGCAGTTCTTC. It yields the protein CASSYNWDLYSYNEQFF.

The CDR3 here is CASSGVRGTQYF. CDR3 nucleotide sequence: TGTGCCAGCAGTGGGGTGAGGGGGACCCAGTACTTC. The chain employs TRBV12-3 or TRBV12-4 and TRBJ2-5; D may be TRBD1 or TRBD2 (5 bases each). CDR3 length equals 12 residues. Deletions cut 5 bases from V and 7 bases from J, with 11 bases between.

The rearrangement uses TRBV12-3 or TRBV12-4 and TRBJ1-1; the D gene is possibly TRBD1 (5 bases). The CDR3 has 13 residues. With 7 bases removed from V and 7 bases from J, the gap between germline ends came to 16 bases. The CDR3 DNA reads TGTGCCAGCACCCCTACGGGGAGGGGTGAAGCTTTCTTT. Its protein product is CASTPTGRGEAFF.